This T cell receptor (beta chain) stems from a study of T cell responses to AZD1222 COVID-19 vaccine. For the study at large: Researchers grouped second doses given at about 4 or about 12 weeks into one pool.

Here immunoSEQ multiplex PCR was the method, and the copy in TCRdb shows in-frame clones only, minus some. The data contain about 85,000 clones, 80% to 90% of them singletons. This CDR3 comprises 14 residues. Trimming cost V 0 bases and J 5 bases, with 11 bases left between them. The germline CDR1 and CDR2 sequences are SGHRS and YFSETQ. Only a few counts were recorded for this clone. Its antigen is as yet unknown. The study's findings and limits: Baseline seropositivity occurred in only six AZD1222 recipients.

The sequencing here drew on peripheral blood, taken on day 0 of AZD1222 vaccination. The chain carries TRBV5-1 and TRBJ1-1; D perhaps matches TRBD1 (5 bases). This sequence was found in an adult in good health. CDR3 region: CASSLDPSGTEAFF. The CDR3 DNA is TGCGCCAGCAGCTTGGATCCCTCAGGGACTGAAGCTTTCTTT.